This TCR beta chain was captured by sequencing in a study of blood T cell repertoires in COVID-19. Assay used: immunoSEQ multiplex PCR; TCRdb lists only in-frame clones, some missing. The sample has hundreds of thousands of clones; about 90% are singletons. The CDR3 runs to 13 residues. V was clipped by 3 bases and J by 5 bases, with 8 bases between them. Germline V CDR1 and CDR2: LNHDA, SQIVND (reference sequence). The sequence derives from a woman aged 18-30 years who had recovered from COVID-19. The specimen sequenced was PBMCs or T cells enriched from blood (not recorded which). The V call is TRBV19, the J call TRBJ1-5; D unresolved. The DNA for the CDR3 is TGTGCCAGTAGTATCCAGAGGGATCAGCCCCAGCATTTT. Translating it yields CASSIQRDQPQHF.